This T cell receptor beta chain was obtained from a study of cytomegalovirus exposure and HLA in healthy donors. Study-wide points: The sole available immune exposure information was CMV serostatus.

A note on this clone: Its antigen is unidentified.

The PCR contained 60 Vbeta and 13 Jbeta primers. Sequencing was performed with immunoSEQ multiplex PCR; in TCRdb, only in-frame clones are kept and a portion is missing. The table shows roughly 200,000 clones, with roughly 80% occurring only once. The sequencing input was PBMCs. This receptor was obtained from a young woman in good health and CMV-seronegative.

CDR3 sequence (DNA): TGTGCAAGTCGCCCCAGCGCCGGGCCCGACAGGCAAGAGACCCAGTACTTC. As protein: CASRPSAGPDRQETQYF. The chain joins TRBV12-2 to TRBJ2-5; the table gives TRBD1 as D, unverified against the DNA. TRBV12-2 is a pseudogene. The CDR3 totals 17 residues.